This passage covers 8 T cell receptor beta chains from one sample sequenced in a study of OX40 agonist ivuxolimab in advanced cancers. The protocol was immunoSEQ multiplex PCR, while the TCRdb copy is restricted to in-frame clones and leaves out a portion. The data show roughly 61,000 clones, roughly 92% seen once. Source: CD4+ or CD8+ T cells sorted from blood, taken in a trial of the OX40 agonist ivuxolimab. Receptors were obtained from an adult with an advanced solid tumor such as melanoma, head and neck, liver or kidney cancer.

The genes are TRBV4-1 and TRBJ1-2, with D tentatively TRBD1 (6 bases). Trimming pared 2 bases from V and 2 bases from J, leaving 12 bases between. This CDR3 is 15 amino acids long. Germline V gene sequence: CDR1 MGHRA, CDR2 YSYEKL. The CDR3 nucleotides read TGCGCCAGCAGCCAACCATCAGGGGAAAACTATGGCTACACCTTC. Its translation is CASSQPSGENYGYTF.

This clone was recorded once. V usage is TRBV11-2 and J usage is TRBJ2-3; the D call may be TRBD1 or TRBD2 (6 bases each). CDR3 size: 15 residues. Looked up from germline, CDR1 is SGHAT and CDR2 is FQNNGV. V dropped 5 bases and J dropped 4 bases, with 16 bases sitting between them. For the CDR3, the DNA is TGTGCCAGCAGCCATGGACAGCGCGGGGCAGATACGCAGTATTTT. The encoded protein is CASSHGQRGADTQYF.

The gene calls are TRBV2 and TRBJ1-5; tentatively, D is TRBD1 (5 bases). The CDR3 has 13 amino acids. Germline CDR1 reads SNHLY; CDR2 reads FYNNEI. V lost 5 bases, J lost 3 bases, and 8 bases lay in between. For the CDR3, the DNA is TGTGCCAGCAGTAAGACAGTCAATCAGCCCCAGCATTTT. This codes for CASSKTVNQPQHF.

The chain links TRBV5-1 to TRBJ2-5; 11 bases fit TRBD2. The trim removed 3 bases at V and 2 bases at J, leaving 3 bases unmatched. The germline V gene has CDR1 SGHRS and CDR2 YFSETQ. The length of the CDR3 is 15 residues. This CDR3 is CASSSSGGKQETQYF. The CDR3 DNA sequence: TGCGCCAGCAGCTCTAGCGGGGGGAAGCAAGAGACCCAGTACTTC.

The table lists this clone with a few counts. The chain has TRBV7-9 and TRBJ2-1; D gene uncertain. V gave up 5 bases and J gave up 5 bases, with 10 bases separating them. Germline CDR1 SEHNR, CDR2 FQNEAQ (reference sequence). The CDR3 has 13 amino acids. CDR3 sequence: CASSENLNNEQFF. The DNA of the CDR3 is TGTGCCAGCAGCGAGAACTTAAACAATGAGCAGTTCTTC.

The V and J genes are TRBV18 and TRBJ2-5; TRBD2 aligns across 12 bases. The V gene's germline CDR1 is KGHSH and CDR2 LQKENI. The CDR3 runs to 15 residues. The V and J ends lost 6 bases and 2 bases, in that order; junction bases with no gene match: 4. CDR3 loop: CASSPTSGGQETQYF. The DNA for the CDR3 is TGTGCCAGCTCGCCCACTAGCGGGGGGCAAGAGACCCAGTACTTC.

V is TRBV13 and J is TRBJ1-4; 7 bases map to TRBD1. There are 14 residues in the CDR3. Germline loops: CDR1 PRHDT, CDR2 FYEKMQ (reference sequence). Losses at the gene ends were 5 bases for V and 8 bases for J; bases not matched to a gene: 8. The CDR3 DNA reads TGTGCCAGCAGCCTAAAGACAGGGATCGAAAAACTGTTTTTT. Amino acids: CASSLKTGIEKLFF.

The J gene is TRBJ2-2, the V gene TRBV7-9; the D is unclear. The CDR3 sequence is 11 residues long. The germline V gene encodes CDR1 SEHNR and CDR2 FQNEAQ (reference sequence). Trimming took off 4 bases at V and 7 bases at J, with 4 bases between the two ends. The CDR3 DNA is TGTGCCAGCAGCTCCGTCGGGGAGCTGTTTTTT. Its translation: CASSSVGELFF.